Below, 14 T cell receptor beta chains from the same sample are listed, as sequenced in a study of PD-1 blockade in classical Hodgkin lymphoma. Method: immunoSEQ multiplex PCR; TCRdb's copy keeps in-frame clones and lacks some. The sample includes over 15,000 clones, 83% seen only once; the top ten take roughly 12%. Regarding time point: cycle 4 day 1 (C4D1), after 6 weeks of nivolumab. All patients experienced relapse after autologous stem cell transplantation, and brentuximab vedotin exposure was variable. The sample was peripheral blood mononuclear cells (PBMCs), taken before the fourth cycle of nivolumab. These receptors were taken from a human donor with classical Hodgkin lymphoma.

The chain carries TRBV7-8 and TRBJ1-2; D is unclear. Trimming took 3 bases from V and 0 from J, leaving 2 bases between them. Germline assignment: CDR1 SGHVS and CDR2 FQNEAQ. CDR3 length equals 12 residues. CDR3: CASSFPNYGYTF. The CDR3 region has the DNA TGTGCCAGCAGCTTTCCTAACTATGGCTACACCTTC. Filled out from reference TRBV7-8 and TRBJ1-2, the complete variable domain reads GAGVSQSPRYKVAKRGQDVALRCDPISGHVSLFWYQQALGQGPEFLTYFQNEAQLDKSGLPSDRFFAERPEGSVSTLKIQRTQQEDSAVYLCASSFPNYGYTFGSGTRLTVV.

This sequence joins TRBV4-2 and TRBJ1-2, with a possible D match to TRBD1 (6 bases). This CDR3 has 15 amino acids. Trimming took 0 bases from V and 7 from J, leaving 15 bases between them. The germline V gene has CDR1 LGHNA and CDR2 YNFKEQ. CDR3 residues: CASSQDQSGGSGYTF. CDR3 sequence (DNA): TGTGCCAGCAGCCAAGATCAGTCGGGGGGCTCTGGCTACACCTTC.

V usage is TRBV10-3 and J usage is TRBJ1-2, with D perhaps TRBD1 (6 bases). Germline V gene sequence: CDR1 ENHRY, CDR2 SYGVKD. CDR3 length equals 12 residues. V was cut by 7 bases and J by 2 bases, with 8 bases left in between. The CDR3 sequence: CAITQGNYGYTF. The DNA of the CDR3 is TGTGCCATCACGCAGGGGAACTATGGCTACACCTTC.

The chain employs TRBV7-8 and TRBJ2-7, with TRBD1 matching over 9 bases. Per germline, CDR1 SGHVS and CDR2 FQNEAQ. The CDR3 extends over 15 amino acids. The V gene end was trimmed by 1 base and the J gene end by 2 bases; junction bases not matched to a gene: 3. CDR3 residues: CASSLVGTGPYEQYF. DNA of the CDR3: TGTGCCAGCAGCTTAGTAGGGACAGGGCCCTACGAGCAGTACTTC.

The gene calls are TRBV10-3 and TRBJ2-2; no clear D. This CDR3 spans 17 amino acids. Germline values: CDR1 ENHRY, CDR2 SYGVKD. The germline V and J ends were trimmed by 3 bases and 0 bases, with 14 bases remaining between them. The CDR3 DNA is TGTGCCATCAGTGACCTCGTGAGACTCGCGAACACCGGGGAGCTGTTTTTT. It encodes CAISDLVRLANTGELFF.

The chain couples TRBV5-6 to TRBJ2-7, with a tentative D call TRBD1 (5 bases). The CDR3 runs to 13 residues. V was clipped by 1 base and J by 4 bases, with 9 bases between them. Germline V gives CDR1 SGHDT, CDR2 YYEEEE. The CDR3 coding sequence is TGTGCCAGCAGCTTGCAGGGTACTTACGAGCAGTACTTC. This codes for CASSLQGTYEQYF.

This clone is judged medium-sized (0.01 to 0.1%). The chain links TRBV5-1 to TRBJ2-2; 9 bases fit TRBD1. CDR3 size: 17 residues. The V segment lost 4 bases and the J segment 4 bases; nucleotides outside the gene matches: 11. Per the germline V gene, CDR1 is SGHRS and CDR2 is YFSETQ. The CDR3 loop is CASSPLSGTGPTGELFF. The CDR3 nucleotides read TGCGCCAGCAGCCCGCTCTCCGGGACAGGGCCCACCGGGGAGCTGTTTTTT.

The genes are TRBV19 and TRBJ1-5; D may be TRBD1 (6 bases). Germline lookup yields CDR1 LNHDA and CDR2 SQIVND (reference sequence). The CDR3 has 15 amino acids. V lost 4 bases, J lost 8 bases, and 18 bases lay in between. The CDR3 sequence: CASSTQSGGLEPQHF. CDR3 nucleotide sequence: TGTGCCAGTAGTACGCAGTCTGGGGGGCTAGAGCCCCAGCATTTT.

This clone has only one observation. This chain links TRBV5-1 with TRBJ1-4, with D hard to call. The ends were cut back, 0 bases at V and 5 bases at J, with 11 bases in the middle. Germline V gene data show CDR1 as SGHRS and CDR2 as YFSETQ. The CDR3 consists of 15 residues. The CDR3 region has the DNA TGCGCCAGCAGCTTGGATGGGGAGGAGAATGAAAAACTGTTTTTT. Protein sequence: CASSLDGEENEKLFF.

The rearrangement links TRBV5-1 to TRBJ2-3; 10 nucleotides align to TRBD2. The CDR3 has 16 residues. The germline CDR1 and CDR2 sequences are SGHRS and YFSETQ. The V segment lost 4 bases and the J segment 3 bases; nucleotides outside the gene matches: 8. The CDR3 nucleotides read TGCGCCAGCAGCGTATCGCCGGGACTAGCGACAGATACGCAGTATTTT. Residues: CASSVSPGLATDTQYF.

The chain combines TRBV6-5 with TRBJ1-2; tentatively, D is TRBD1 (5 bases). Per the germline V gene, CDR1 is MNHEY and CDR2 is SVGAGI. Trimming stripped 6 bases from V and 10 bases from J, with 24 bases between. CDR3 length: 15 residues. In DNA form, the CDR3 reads TGTGCCAGCAGATCGACCTCGGGACCGGGTCGTGACTACACCTTC. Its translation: CASRSTSGPGRDYTF.

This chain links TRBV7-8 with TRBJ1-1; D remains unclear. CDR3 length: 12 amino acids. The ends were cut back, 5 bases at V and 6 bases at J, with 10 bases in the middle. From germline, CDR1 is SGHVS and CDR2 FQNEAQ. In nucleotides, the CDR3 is TGTGCCAGCAGCCCCACGGGCCCTGAAGCTTTCTTT. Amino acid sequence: CASSPTGPEAFF.

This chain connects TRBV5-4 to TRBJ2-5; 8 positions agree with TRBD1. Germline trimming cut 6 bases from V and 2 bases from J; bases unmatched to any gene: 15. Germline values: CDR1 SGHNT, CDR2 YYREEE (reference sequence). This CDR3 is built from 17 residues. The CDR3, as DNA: TGTGCCAGCACCTTTAGGACGACAGGGGCAGGACAAGAGACCCAGTACTTC. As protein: CASTFRTTGAGQETQYF.

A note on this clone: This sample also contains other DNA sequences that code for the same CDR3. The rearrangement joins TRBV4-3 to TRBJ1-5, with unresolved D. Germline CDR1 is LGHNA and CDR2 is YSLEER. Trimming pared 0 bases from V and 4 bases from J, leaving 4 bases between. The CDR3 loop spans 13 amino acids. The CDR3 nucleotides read TGCGCCAGCAGCCAAGACGGGAATCAGCCCCAGCATTTT. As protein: CASSQDGNQPQHF.